Reported below is one T cell receptor beta chain. The antigen remains undetermined. Germline CDR1 reads MNHEY; CDR2 reads SVGAGI. Trimming took 2 bases from V and 3 from J; bases not matched to a gene: 5. This CDR3 spans 15 amino acids. Profiling relied on immunoSEQ multiplex PCR, and the TCRdb table lists in-frame clones only, not all of them. The table has about 25,000 clones, approximately 78% seen once. The data derive from a study of neoadjuvant nivolumab and ipilimumab in lung cancer. Study in general: The combination arm added day-1 ipilimumab 1 mg/kg to nivolumab 3 mg/kg on days 1, 15, 29. Study findings and constraints: TCR receptors were sequenced in few samples. Only two of four nivolumab-treated tumors gained richness and clonality by surgery.

The clonotype comes from an adult with non-small cell lung cancer. V is TRBV6-5 and J is TRBJ1-1; 8 bases are shared with TRBD1. This material consisted of tumor tissue, taken after neoadjuvant nivolumab, alone or with ipilimumab, at or shortly before surgery. The CDR3 region is CASSYTTGEDTEAFF. CDR3 sequence (DNA): TGTGCCAGCAGTTACACGACAGGGGAGGACACTGAAGCTTTCTTT.